This T cell receptor (beta chain) was obtained from a study of T-cell reconstitution after alpha-beta-depleted transplantation in children. Study-level findings and limits: A year had passed since transplant, and T-cell counts and diversity by then came mostly from newly produced T cells.

CDR1 is GTSNPN, CDR2 SVGIG, per germline (reference sequence). CDR3 size: 14 residues. The V and J ends lost 5 bases and 2 bases, in that order; junction bases with no gene match: 6. Preparing the TCRbeta library involved the use of unique molecular identifiers. A single record per CDR3 protein comes from TCRdb applying MiXCR to the PCR reads. The sample comprises about 580,000 distinct CDR3 sequences, 27% of which are singletons, and less than 40% rests with the top ten. On this clonotype: Its antigen is unknown.

This chain links TRBV30 with TRBJ2-1; 7 bases align to TRBD1. This clonotype was obtained from a boy younger than two with Wiskott-Aldrich syndrome, due to receive a stem cell transplant. Sequences were derived from PBMCs, sampled before TCRalphabeta/CD19-depleted stem cell transplant. CDR3 DNA sequence: TGTGCCTGGGGACATCAGGGGGCCTACAATGAGCAGTTCTTC. It specifies CAWGHQGAYNEQFF.